The 28 T cell receptor beta chains below were found in one sample sequenced in a study of beta chain features in type 1 diabetes. TCRB transcripts that were expressed got sequenced, as all of the isolated RNA had been reverse transcribed. The table came from immunoSEQ multiplex PCR; TCRdb's copy has only in-frame clones and leaves some out. The sample contains over 150,000 clones, about 7.3% of which appear only once. The sample was central memory CD4+ T cells from blood. The receptors shown here come from a man between 18 and 35 years old in good health.

This clone was detected many times. The V gene is TRBV5-1, the J gene TRBJ1-1; 9 nucleotides align to TRBD1. In germline, CDR1 is SGHRS, CDR2 YFSETQ. J lost 2 bases, V lost 4 bases, and 6 bases had no gene match. The CDR3 consists of 15 residues. The CDR3 sequence is CASSGGTGTNTEAFF. DNA of the CDR3: TGCGCCAGCAGCGGAGGGACAGGGACTAACACTGAAGCTTTCTTT.

At least ten counts were recorded for this clone. The genes are TRBV30 and TRBJ2-1, with TRBD2 matching 12 bases. Germline V gives CDR1 GTSNPN, CDR2 SVGIG (reference sequence). V was pared by 3 bases and J by 7 bases, with 4 bases of the junction left unmatched. The CDR3 is 14 residues long. The CDR3 sequence: CAWSLTSGRNEQFF. The CDR3 DNA reads TGTGCCTGGAGCCTGACTAGCGGGAGAAATGAGCAGTTCTTC.

This clone was seen many times. This chain links TRBV30 with TRBJ2-2; D is unclear. Trimming removed 0 bases from V and 8 bases from J, with 4 bases in between. CDR3 length: 11 amino acids. Germline V gives CDR1 GTSNPN, CDR2 SVGIG (reference sequence). The CDR3 sequence is CAWSVLGELFF. The CDR3 DNA follows: TGTGCCTGGAGTGTACTTGGGGAGCTGTTTTTT.

The chain combines TRBV7-2 with TRBJ2-5, with D unclear. The germline V and J ends were trimmed by 5 bases and 0 bases, with 16 bases remaining between them. CDR3 length: 16 amino acids. Germline V gene data show CDR1 as SGHTA and CDR2 as FQGNSA. CDR3 in DNA: TGTGCCAGCAGCCCTCGCGGCCAGCCGCACCAAGAGACCCAGTACTTC. The encoded protein is CASSPRGQPHQETQYF. The full variable domain, rest sourced from reference TRBV7-2 and TRBJ2-5, is GAGVSQSPSNKVTEKGKDVELRCDPISGHTALYWYRQSLGQGLEFLIYFQGNSAPDKSGLPSDRFSAERTGGSVSTLTIQRTQQEDSAVYLCASSPRGQPHQETQYFGPGTRLLVL.

This clone came up many times. This chain joins TRBV30 and TRBJ1-2, with TRBD1 as a possible D gene (6 bases). There are 12 residues in the CDR3. Germline V gene data show CDR1 as GTSNPN and CDR2 as SVGIG (reference sequence). The CDR3 protein is CAFGTGRYGYTF. Written as DNA, the CDR3 is TGTGCTTTTGGCACAGGGCGGTATGGCTACACCTTC.

The chain uses TRBV5-1 and TRBJ1-1; possible D gene TRBD1, 6 bases. The CDR3 contains 17 residues. Per germline, CDR1 SGHRS and CDR2 YFSETQ. The V end was cut by 4 bases, the J end by 0 bases, with 19 bases between. The CDR3 loop reads CASSLTQGSSVNTEAFF. CDR3 bases: TGCGCCAGCAGCCTGACACAGGGAAGTTCTGTGAACACTGAAGCTTTCTTT.

This clone was counted between two and nine times. The J gene is TRBJ2-3, the V gene TRBV6-5, with a possible D match to TRBD2 (5 bases). Germline CDR1 MNHEY, CDR2 SVGAGI. Trimming cost V 7 bases and J 2 bases, with 7 bases left between them. The CDR3 is made up of 12 amino acids. This CDR3 reads CASTSYTDTQYF. The CDR3, as DNA: TGTGCCAGCACTAGCTACACAGATACGCAGTATTTT.

The genes are TRBV5-6 and TRBJ1-2, with TRBD1 matching 7 bases. The length of the CDR3 is 16 residues. After removal of 3 bases from V and 4 bases from J, the junction contained 12 bases not matched to a gene. Germline V gene lookup returns CDR1 SGHDT and CDR2 YYEEEE. The CDR3 reads CASSWGDSRLLYGYTF. DNA of the CDR3: TGTGCCAGCAGCTGGGGGGACAGTCGGCTACTCTATGGCTACACCTTC. The full variable domain, with the rest looked up from reference TRBV5-6 and TRBJ1-2, is DAGVTQSPTHLIKTRGQQVTLRCSPKSGHDTVSWYQQALGQGPQFIFQYYEEEERQRGNFPDRFSGHQFPNYSSELNVNALLLGDSALYLCASSWGDSRLLYGYTFGSGTRLTVV.

This clone was observed many times. CDR3 amino acids: CASSPGHQATDTQYF. In DNA, the CDR3 is TGTGCCAGCAGCCCGGGACACCAGGCCACAGATACGCAGTATTTT. The rearrangement joins TRBV7-9 to TRBJ2-3; tentatively, D is TRBD1 (6 bases). CDR1 SEHNR and CDR2 FQNEAQ come from the germline V gene (reference sequence). V was cut by 5 bases and J by 2 bases, with 14 bases left in between. The CDR3 consists of 15 residues. Full variable domain (rest looked up from reference TRBV7-9 and TRBJ2-3): DTGVSQNPRHKITKRGQNVTFRCDPISEHNRLYWYRQTLGQGPEFLTYFQNEAQLEKSRLLSDRFSAERPKGSFSTLEIQRTEQGDSAMYLCASSPGHQATDTQYFGPGTRLTVL.

The table lists this clone with a few counts. The chain carries TRBV28 and TRBJ2-5; no definite D call. CDR3 length equals 15 residues. The V and J ends lost 1 base and 1 base respectively, with 10 bases between them. In germline, CDR1 is MDHEN, CDR2 SYDVKM. CDR3 in amino acids: CASSLLQTSQETQYF. The CDR3 DNA reads as TGTGCCAGCAGTTTATTACAGACCTCCCAAGAGACCCAGTACTTC.

This rearrangement joins TRBV7-2 to TRBJ2-5, with D perhaps TRBD2 (7 bases). CDR1 is SGHTA and CDR2 is FQGNSA in the germline V gene. V shed 6 bases and J shed 2 bases, with 13 bases lying between them. CDR3 length: 14 amino acids. The CDR3 DNA follows: TGTGCCAGCAGGTTTAGGGGGGGGCAAGAGACCCAGTACTTC. It yields the protein CASRFRGGQETQYF. Supplemented by reference TRBV7-2 and TRBJ2-5, the full variable domain reads GAGVSQSPSNKVTEKGKDVELRCDPISGHTALYWYRQSLGQGLEFLIYFQGNSAPDKSGLPSDRFSAERTGGSVSTLTIQRTQQEDSAVYLCASRFRGGQETQYFGPGTRLLVL.

This clone was counted many times. The rearrangement uses TRBV4-3 and TRBJ2-6; 9 bases align to TRBD1. This CDR3 comprises 18 residues. With V trimmed by 0 bases and J by 2 bases, 5 bases remained unmatched. Germline V gene sequence: CDR1 LGHNA, CDR2 YSLEER. The CDR3 DNA is TGCGCCAGCAGCCAAGATTGGCGACAGGGGGCTGGGGCCAACGTCCTGACTTTC. This translates into CASSQDWRQGAGANVLTF.

This clone was found a few times. The rearrangement uses TRBV29-1 and TRBJ1-5; 7 bases are a match to TRBD1. The CDR3 consists of 13 residues. The junction had 2 bases not matched to a gene; V was cut back by 4 bases and J by 2 bases. The germline gives CDR1 SQVTM, CDR2 ANQGSEA. The CDR3 bases are TGCAGCGTTGGGGGGACAGGCAATCAGCCCCAGCATTTT. This gives the protein CSVGGTGNQPQHF.

The chain links TRBV9 to TRBJ1-2; 7 positions match TRBD1. Germline assignment: CDR1 SGDLS and CDR2 YYNGEE. The CDR3 has 13 residues. V lost 6 bases to trimming and J lost 4 bases; unmatched junction nucleotides: 6. CDR3 in amino acids: CASTEGASYGYTF. CDR3 bases: TGTGCCAGCACCGAGGGGGCCTCCTATGGCTACACCTTC. Drawing the rest from reference TRBV9 and TRBJ1-2, the complete variable domain is DSGVTQTPKHLITATGQRVTLRCSPRSGDLSVYWYQQSLDQGLQFLIQYYNGEERAKGNILERFSAQQFPDLHSELNLSSLELGDSALYFCASTEGASYGYTFGSGTRLTVV.

This sequence joins TRBV5-6 and TRBJ1-1, with D possibly TRBD1 on 6 matching bases. With 5 bases removed from V and 0 bases from J, the gap between germline ends came to 17 bases. CDR1 is SGHDT and CDR2 is YYEEEE in the germline V gene. The CDR3 extends over 16 amino acids. DNA of the CDR3: TGTGCCAGCAGTATCACAGGGTTCGGGATGAACACTGAAGCTTTCTTT. Translation: CASSITGFGMNTEAFF. Full variable domain (rest looked up from reference TRBV5-6 and TRBJ1-1): DAGVTQSPTHLIKTRGQQVTLRCSPKSGHDTVSWYQQALGQGPQFIFQYYEEEERQRGNFPDRFSGHQFPNYSSELNVNALLLGDSALYLCASSITGFGMNTEAFFGQGTRLTVV.

This clone was counted many times. This rearrangement joins TRBV30 to TRBJ2-3; D possibly corresponds to TRBD2 (6 bases). Germline V gene data show CDR1 as GTSNPN and CDR2 as SVGIG (reference sequence). V was cut by 4 bases and J by 4 bases, with 6 bases left in between. This CDR3 has 11 amino acids. CDR3 in amino acids: CAWTGADTQYF. The CDR3 DNA reads as TGTGCCTGGACGGGAGCAGATACGCAGTATTTT.

The J gene is TRBJ2-4, the V gene TRBV5-1; D may be TRBD2 (7 bases). CDR3 length: 14 residues. Trimming removed 4 bases from V and 7 bases from J, with 15 bases in between. The germline V gene encodes CDR1 SGHRS and CDR2 YFSETQ. This chain's CDR3 is CASSREAGDNIQYF. CDR3 DNA sequence: TGCGCCAGCAGCCGGGAGGCAGGGGATAACATTCAGTACTTC. The variable domain in full, with the rest retrieved from reference TRBV5-1 and TRBJ2-4, is KAGVTQTPRYLIKTRGQQVTLSCSPISGHRSVSWYQQTPGQGLQFLFEYFSETQRNKGNFPGRFSGRQFSNSRSEMNVSTLELGDSALYLCASSREAGDNIQYFGAGTRLSVL.

This clone has a handful of counts. The genes are TRBV9 and TRBJ1-3; TRBD1 might be the D (6 bases). This CDR3 comprises 15 residues. Germline assignment: CDR1 SGDLS and CDR2 YYNGEE. With 3 bases removed from V and 2 bases from J, the gap between germline ends came to 12 bases. CDR3 protein: CASSGISGAGNTIYF. The CDR3 DNA reads TGTGCCAGCAGCGGCATCTCAGGGGCTGGAAACACCATATATTTT. The entire variable domain, with the rest obtained from reference TRBV9 and TRBJ1-3, is as follows: DSGVTQTPKHLITATGQRVTLRCSPRSGDLSVYWYQQSLDQGLQFLIQYYNGEERAKGNILERFSAQQFPDLHSELNLSSLELGDSALYFCASSGISGAGNTIYFGEGSWLTVV.

The rearrangement links TRBV15 to TRBJ1-4; D might be TRBD1 (5 bases). Germline V CDR1 and CDR2: LNHNV, YYDKDF (reference sequence). V shed 0 bases and J shed 8 bases, with 13 bases lying between them. This CDR3 comprises 15 residues. In nucleotides, the CDR3 is TGTGCCACCAGCAGAGATGGAGGGGCGAGAGAAAAACTGTTTTTT. Its protein product is CATSRDGGAREKLFF. Supplemented by reference TRBV15 and TRBJ1-4, the full variable domain reads DAMVIQNPRYQVTQFGKPVTLSCSQTLNHNVMYWYQQKSSQAPKLLFHYYDKDFNNEADTPDNFQSRRPNTSFCFLDIRSPGLGDTAMYLCATSRDGGAREKLFFGSGTQLSVL.

The gene calls are TRBV5-1 and TRBJ2-3; 10 nucleotides match TRBD1. The V segment lost 4 bases and the J segment 5 bases; nucleotides outside the gene matches: 10. Per germline, CDR1 SGHRS and CDR2 YFSETQ. This CDR3 comprises 16 residues. In DNA form, the CDR3 reads TGCGCCAGCAGCGTAGGGACAGGGGCTCGGGGAGATACGCAGTATTTT. Residues: CASSVGTGARGDTQYF.

This clone was recorded many times. The DNA for the CDR3 is TGTGCCAGCAGTGAGGACTCCCTTCAGTACTTC. Translating gives CASSEDSLQYF. The chain joins TRBV25-1 to TRBJ2-4; possibly TRBD2 for D (5 bases). CDR1 is MGHDK, CDR2 SYGVNS, per germline. Trimming pared 3 bases from V and 11 bases from J, leaving 8 bases between. This CDR3 contains 11 residues.

The chain couples TRBV7-2 to TRBJ2-7; 13 bases are a match to TRBD2. CDR1 SGHTA and CDR2 FQGNSA come from the germline V gene. This CDR3 has 14 amino acids. V shed 4 bases, J shed 7 bases, and the junction held 4 bases outside the gene matches. DNA for the CDR3: TGTGCCAGCAGCTACCCGGGACTAGCGGGGGAGCAGTACTTC. Translated, it gives CASSYPGLAGEQYF. Drawing the rest from reference TRBV7-2 and TRBJ2-7, the complete variable domain is GAGVSQSPSNKVTEKGKDVELRCDPISGHTALYWYRQSLGQGLEFLIYFQGNSAPDKSGLPSDRFSAERTGGSVSTLTIQRTQQEDSAVYLCASSYPGLAGEQYFGPGTRLTVT.

The rearrangement uses TRBV4-3 and TRBJ1-6; tentatively, D is TRBD1 (5 bases). The V gene lost 0 bases and the J gene lost 11 bases, with 17 bases spanning the gap. Germline CDR1 is LGHNA and CDR2 is YSLEER. The length of the CDR3 is 16 residues. Here the CDR3 DNA reads TGCGCCAGCAGCCAAGATAGGGGTGTGGGGGGGACACCCCTCCACTTT. Translated: CASSQDRGVGGTPLHF.

This clone showed up just a few times. This rearrangement joins TRBV6-1 to TRBJ2-2, with TRBD1 matching 7 bases. CDR3 size: 16 residues. Germline loops: CDR1 MNHNS, CDR2 SASEGT. With V trimmed by 3 bases and J by 4 bases, 8 bases remained unmatched. The CDR3: CASSELGGAGTGELFF. In DNA, the CDR3 is TGTGCCAGCAGTGAGTTAGGGGGCGCAGGCACCGGGGAGCTGTTTTTT.

This clone was seen only a few times. The chain recombines TRBV9 with TRBJ2-2, with D maybe TRBD2 (7 bases). Germline assignment: CDR1 SGDLS and CDR2 YYNGEE. V was cut by 4 bases and J by 1 base, with 14 bases left in between. This CDR3 is 16 amino acids long. CDR3 residues: CASSPRRGGNTGELFF. In DNA form, the CDR3 reads TGTGCCAGCAGCCCCCGGAGGGGGGGGAACACCGGGGAGCTGTTTTTT.

This clone was observed at least ten times. The J gene is TRBJ1-1, the V gene TRBV30, with D perhaps matching TRBD1 (6 bases). V dropped 4 bases and J dropped 1 base, with 7 bases sitting between them. The CDR3 has 12 amino acids. CDR1 is GTSNPN and CDR2 is SVGIG in the germline V gene (reference sequence). The CDR3 sequence: CAWIRGNTEAFF. The CDR3 region has the DNA TGTGCCTGGATCAGGGGGAACACTGAAGCTTTCTTT. Looking up the rest from reference TRBV30 and TRBJ1-1 gives the full variable domain: SQTIHQWPATLVQPVGSPLSLECTVEGTSNPNLYWYRQAAGRGLQLLFYSVGIGQISSEVPQNLSASRPQDRQFILSSKKLLLSDSGFYLCAWIRGNTEAFFGQGTRLTVV.

This clone was detected only a few times. The chain uses TRBV30 and TRBJ1-1, with 8 bases lining up with TRBD1. The CDR3 extends over 17 amino acids. V gave up 2 bases and J gave up 0 bases; unmatched junction bases: 11. CDR1 GTSNPN and CDR2 SVGIG come from the germline V gene (reference sequence). The CDR3 bases are TGTGCCTGGAGTCCGAAGTTTCCGGGACAGGTGAACACTGAAGCTTTCTTT. Protein product: CAWSPKFPGQVNTEAFF.

This chain connects TRBV18 to TRBJ1-2; a possible D gene is TRBD1 (6 bases). Germline CDR1 KGHSH, CDR2 LQKENI. The CDR3 spans 15 residues. Between the trimmed V and J ends, which lost 5 bases and 4 bases, there was a span of 17 bases. The CDR3 DNA reads TGTGCCAGCTCATTAGGGGCTGGGGGCTCCTATGGCTACACCTTC. Its protein product is CASSLGAGGSYGYTF.